The 21 T cell receptor beta chains below come from one sample, sequenced in a study of glioma-infiltrating T cells. TCR alpha and beta CDR3 regions were amplified from RNA using iRepertoire nested multiplex PCR. TCRdb re-called the multiplex PCR reads through MiXCR, storing one row per CDR3 protein. The repertoire holds 300,000 to 450,000 distinct CDR3 sequences, with 41% as singletons. Sequenced sample: glioma tissue, nonneoplastic brain tissue, or PBMCs (not recorded which). These receptors all stem from a human donor with low-grade glioma or glioblastoma, undergoing nonglioma brain surgery, or in good health (not recorded which).

The chain employs TRBV15 and TRBJ2-3, with D maybe TRBD2 (6 bases). Germline V gene lookup returns CDR1 LNHNV and CDR2 YYDKDF (reference sequence). V lost 4 bases to trimming and J lost 1 base, with 15 bases between them. This CDR3 is 16 amino acids long. CDR3: CATSTAPERGTDTQYF. The CDR3 nucleotides are TGTGCCACCAGCACCGCTCCGGAGCGGGGCACAGATACGCAGTATTTT.

A remark on this clonotype: Just one base apart from a much larger clone, this may be a read error. This likely comes from a read error, as the CDR3 has no conserved phenylalanine or tryptophan at its end. V and J are TRBV6-1 and TRBJ1-1; the D is unclear. Germline V gene sequence: CDR1 MNHNS, CDR2 SASEGT. V lost 5 bases, J lost 1 base, and 14 bases lay in between. This CDR3 region has 15 residues. The CDR3 reads CASSPKLQTNTEAFS. The CDR3 coding sequence is TGTGCCAGCAGTCCTAAGTTACAGACGAACACTGAAGCTTTCTCT.

The V call is TRBV11-2, the J call TRBJ2-1; D may be TRBD1 (5 bases). The germline V gene encodes CDR1 SGHAT and CDR2 FQNNGV. The CDR3 is made up of 18 amino acids. Trimming removed 3 bases at V and 4 bases at J, with 22 bases between. The CDR3 region has the DNA TGTGCCAGCAGCTTGAGAACGGACATTTCCCTCCGGTACAATGAGCAGTTCTTC. Amino acids: CASSLRTDISLRYNEQFF.

The chain couples TRBV2 to TRBJ1-1; D is possibly TRBD1 (5 bases). The V end lost 6 bases, the J end lost 0 bases, and 26 bases lay between the germline ends. The CDR3 spans 19 residues. CDR1 is SNHLY and CDR2 is FYNNEI in the germline V gene. The DNA of the CDR3 is TGTGCCAGCAGAGTCTCCCAGACTGGGGGGTCCTCCATGAACACTGAAGCTTTCTTT. Protein product: CASRVSQTGGSSMNTEAFF.

In this sample, this clonotype turned up a few times. This chain joins TRBV6-2 or TRBV6-3 and TRBJ2-5; no reliable D call. V shed 6 bases and J shed 7 bases, with 15 bases lying between them. Germline CDR1 MNHEY, CDR2 SVGEGT. This CDR3 has 13 residues. CDR3 bases: TGTGCCAGCAGGTTATACGCCGTCGGGACCCAGTACTTC. Translating it yields CASRLYAVGTQYF.

In the case of this clonotype: This clone may be a read error of a much larger clone one base away. The V call is TRBV4-3, the J call TRBJ2-1; 15 bases are shared with TRBD2. CDR3 length: 17 residues. Germline loops: CDR1 LGHNA, CDR2 YSLEER. CDR3 amino acids: CASSRGLAGGLVNEKFF. In nucleotides, the CDR3 is TGCGCCAGCTCCCGGGGACTAGCGGGAGGCTTAGTCAATGAGAAGTTCTTC.

As concerns this clonotype: Since a much larger clone is just one base distant, this may be a read error. V usage is TRBV20-1 and J usage is TRBJ2-1; D possibly corresponds to TRBD1 (6 bases). The ends were cut back, 2 bases at V and 7 bases at J, with 9 bases in the middle. Germline loops: CDR1 DFQATT, CDR2 SNEGSKA (reference sequence). The CDR3 spans 12 residues. DNA of the CDR3: TGCAGTGCTAGACCCAGGGGAAATGAGCAGTTCTTC. Amino acid sequence: CSARPRGNEQFF.

The table lists this clonotype with a count of one. This sequence may be a read error, since a much larger clone differs from it by one base. The chain uses TRBV6-5 and TRBJ2-7, with TRBD2 matching over 12 bases. The CDR3 is 16 amino acids. The germline V gene has CDR1 MNHEY and CDR2 SVGAGI. The CDR3 DNA is TGTGCCAGCATTTACCTAGCGGGAGGGAAGAGGTACGAGCAGTACTTC. Amino acids: CASIYLAGGKRYEQYF.

On this clonotype: One end of the junction varies from germline; a read error may be responsible. The CDR3 sequence is CASSLVSGGSYNQQFF. CDR3 nucleotides: TGTGCCAGCAGTTTGGTCAGCGGTGGCTCCTACAATCAGCAGTTCTTC. The V gene is TRBV6-2 or TRBV6-3, the J gene TRBJ2-1; tentatively, D is TRBD2 (5 bases). The CDR3 extends over 16 amino acids. Germline assignment: CDR1 MNHEY and CDR2 SVGEGT.

The rearrangement joins TRBV19 to TRBJ2-5; D uncertain. Germline V gene data show CDR1 as LNHDA and CDR2 as SQIVND (reference sequence). V lost 3 bases and J lost 3, with 8 bases in between. This CDR3 region has 13 residues. CDR3 DNA: TGTGCCAGTAGTATGGTTCGGGAAGAGACCCAGTACTTC. This codes for CASSMVREETQYF.

Notes on this clonotype: Being one base from a much bigger clone, this may be a read error. This chain links TRBV12-3 or TRBV12-4 with TRBJ1-6; no reliable D call. The CDR3 spans 15 residues. The CDR3 bases are TGTGCCAGCAGCCAATCACTGGGTGGTGGTTCACCCTTCCACTTT. Translation: CASSQSLGGGSPFHF.

In this sample, this clonotype turned up once. The rearrangement links TRBV12-3 or TRBV12-4 to TRBJ2-7; D gene unclear. The V gene lost 5 bases and the J gene lost 6 bases, with 11 bases spanning the gap. This CDR3 contains 12 residues. CDR3 sequence: CASSTRRAEQYF. CDR3 DNA sequence: TGTGCCAGCAGTACCAGGAGAGCCGAGCAGTACTTC.

A word on this clonotype: Mismatch with germline at one junction end may stem from a read error. The chain recombines TRBV7-2 with TRBJ2-1; 7 nucleotides match TRBD2. This CDR3 is 17 amino acids long. In germline, CDR1 is SGHTA, CDR2 FQGNSA. The CDR3 DNA reads TGTGCCAGCAGCTTACCTAGCGGCCCCGGTCCCTACAATGAGCAGTCCTTC. It encodes CASSLPSGPGPYNEQSF.

This chain joins TRBV7-6 and TRBJ2-3; the match to TRBD2 covers 8 bases. Trimming at V came to 5 bases and at J to 4 bases, leaving 11 bases not matched to a gene. This CDR3 contains 16 residues. In germline, CDR1 is SGHVS, CDR2 FNYEAQ. This chain's CDR3 is CASSPYTGGPADTQYF. The DNA for the CDR3 is TGTGCCAGCAGCCCTTACACGGGAGGGCCTGCAGATACGCAGTATTTT.

This rearrangement joins TRBV4-2 to TRBJ2-7, with D hard to call. The V gene lost 4 bases and the J gene lost 5 bases, with 15 bases spanning the gap. Germline-derived CDR1 and CDR2 are LGHNA and YNFKEQ. The CDR3 totals 14 residues. CDR3: CASSRRIEAHEQYF. In DNA form, the CDR3 reads TGTGCCAGCAGCCGAAGGATTGAGGCCCACGAGCAGTACTTC.

V usage is TRBV7-9 and J usage is TRBJ1-1; tentatively, D is TRBD1 (6 bases). V lost 8 bases to trimming and J lost 3 bases, with 10 bases between them. From germline, CDR1 is SEHNR and CDR2 FQNEAQ (reference sequence). The CDR3 has 12 residues. CDR3 region: CASGGGYTEAFF. CDR3 nucleotide sequence: TGTGCCAGCGGGGGGGGCTACACTGAAGCTTTCTTT.

As concerns this clonotype: A read error may be the cause here, since a much bigger clone is one base away. CDR3 coding DNA: TGTGCCAGCGGTGACGGACTAGCCGGAGGGGGAGAGACCCAGTACTTC. Translated, it gives CASGDGLAGGGETQYF. This sequence joins TRBV6-1 and TRBJ2-5; 8 bases line up with TRBD2. The CDR3 runs to 16 residues. Germline assignment: CDR1 MNHNS and CDR2 SASEGT.

This clonotype was seen at least ten times. V and J are TRBV28 and TRBJ2-3, with no clear D. The germline V and J ends were trimmed by 5 bases and 2 bases, with 8 bases remaining between them. Germline V gene lookup returns CDR1 MDHEN and CDR2 SYDVKM. The CDR3 has 13 amino acids. DNA of the CDR3: TGTGCCAGCAGTCCACCGAACACAGATACGCAGTATTTT. It yields the protein CASSPPNTDTQYF.

The chain carries TRBV20-1 and TRBJ1-5, with D unresolved. Germline CDR1 and CDR2: DFQATT and SNEGSKA (reference sequence). The ends were cut back, 0 bases at V and 0 bases at J, with 12 bases in the middle. The CDR3 sequence is 16 residues long. The CDR3 region is CSARDRVRGSNQPQHF. CDR3 bases: TGCAGTGCTAGAGATCGTGTTCGCGGTAGCAATCAGCCCCAGCATTTT.

The table lists this clonotype with many counts. The chain carries TRBV25-1 and TRBJ2-1; D is unresolved. From germline, CDR1 is MGHDK and CDR2 SYGVNS. The CDR3 contains 11 residues. Trimming removed 8 bases from V and 10 bases from J, with 12 bases in between. The CDR3 sequence: CASAVSGEQFF. Here the CDR3 DNA reads TGTGCCAGCGCCGTATCCGGCGAGCAGTTCTTC.

This clonotype was counted at least ten times. The chain is built from TRBV27 and TRBJ1-1; D ambiguous. Germline CDR1 and CDR2: MNHEY and SMNVEV (reference sequence). The CDR3 totals 15 residues. Deletions cut 2 bases from V and 4 bases from J, with 14 bases between. CDR3: CASSLGQLMITEAFF. CDR3 coding DNA: TGTGCCAGCAGTTTAGGGCAACTGATGATCACTGAAGCTTTCTTT.